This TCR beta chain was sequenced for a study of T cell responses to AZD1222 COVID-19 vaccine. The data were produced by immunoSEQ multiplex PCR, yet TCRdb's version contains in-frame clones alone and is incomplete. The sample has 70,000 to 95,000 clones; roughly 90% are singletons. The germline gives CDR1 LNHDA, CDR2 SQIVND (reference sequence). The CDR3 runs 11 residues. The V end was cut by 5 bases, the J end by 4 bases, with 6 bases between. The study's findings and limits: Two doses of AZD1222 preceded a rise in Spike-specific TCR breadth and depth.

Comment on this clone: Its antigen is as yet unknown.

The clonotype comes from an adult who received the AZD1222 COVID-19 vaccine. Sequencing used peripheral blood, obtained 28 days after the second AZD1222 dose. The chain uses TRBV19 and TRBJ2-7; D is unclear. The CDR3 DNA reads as TGTGCCAGTAGTTTCCGATACGAGCAGTACTTC. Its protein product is CASSFRYEQYF.